This T cell receptor beta chain originates from a study of T cell repertoires in cytomegalovirus infection. Study at large: Evidence of both CMV infection and a matching HLA type came from public TCR beta signatures. Study outcomes and limitations: CMV carriers having the relevant HLA were flagged by cumulative public TCR beta family frequency. There were HLA-C-restricted CMV-specific TCR beta clonotypes dominating the ex vivo response.

The ends lost 3 bases at V and 4 bases at J; junction bases unmatched: 8. From germline, CDR1 is SGHTA and CDR2 FQGNSA. The CDR3 contains 15 residues. This clonotype came up many times. Its antigen is as yet unknown. TCRdb itself ran the reads through MiXCR, one entry per CDR3 protein. The data contain 200,000 or so distinct CDR3 sequences, 28% of them singletons. Sequencing input: PBMCs. V gene TRBV7-2 combines with J gene TRBJ1-1; 7 bases map to TRBD1. The source is a human donor in good health (CMV status not recorded). Some clones in this sample may be carry-over from other donors' samples. The CDR3 loop is CASSFFRGSGTEAFF. The CDR3 nucleotides are TGTGCCAGCAGCTTCTTCAGGGGGAGTGGCACTGAAGCTTTCTTT.